This T cell receptor beta chain was sequenced in a study of a mutant IDH1 vaccine in newly diagnosed glioma. Looking at the study overall: Prior therapy was radiotherapy, temozolomide, or both; most received both. Study-wide results and limits: It seemed that pseudoprogression was not linked to changes in the top peripheral T cell clonotypes.

Of note for this clone: Its antigen is not identified.

Clones were read by immunoSEQ multiplex PCR, and TCRdb kept only the in-frame ones, dropping some. Here the sample spans 85,000 to 100,000 clones, about 90% being singletons. Time point denoted: baseline, week 1 (first vaccination visit). Documented treatment: pre-vaccination baseline after standard-of-care therapy. The CDR3 totals 12 residues. V trimming: 9 bases; J trimming: 6 bases; junction bases outside the gene matches: 6. The germline CDR1 and CDR2 sequences are ENHRY and SYGVKD. This sample comprised PBMCs, obtained from a glioma patient treated with radiotherapy, temozolomide or both. The TCR was taken from a woman in her forties or fifties with glioma. The chain carries TRBV10-3 and TRBJ2-7; 9 bases align to TRBD1. The CDR3 sequence: CAMGDRASEQYF. The CDR3 DNA reads as TGTGCCATGGGGGACAGGGCTTCCGAGCAGTACTTC.